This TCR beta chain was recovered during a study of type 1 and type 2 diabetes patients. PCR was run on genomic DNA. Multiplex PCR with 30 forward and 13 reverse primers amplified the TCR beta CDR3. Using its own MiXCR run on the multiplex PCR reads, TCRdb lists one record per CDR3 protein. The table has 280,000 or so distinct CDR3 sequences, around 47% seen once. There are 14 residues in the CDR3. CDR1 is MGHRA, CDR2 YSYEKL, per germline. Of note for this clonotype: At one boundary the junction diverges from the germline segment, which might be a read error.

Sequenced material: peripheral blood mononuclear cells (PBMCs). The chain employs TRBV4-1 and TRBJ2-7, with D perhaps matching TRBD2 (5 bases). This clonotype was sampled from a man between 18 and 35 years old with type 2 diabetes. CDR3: CASSQPGDTYEQCF. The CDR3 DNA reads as TGCGCCAGCAGCCAACCCGGGGATACCTACGAGCAGTGCTTC.